This T cell receptor beta chain was recovered during a study of early T cells in non-severe SARS-CoV-2 infection. Turning to the study itself: Chains were unpaired, as sequencing was done on bulk RNA from unsorted whole blood.

TCRdb reprocessed the 5' RACE reads via MiXCR and lists one record per CDR3 protein. The sample yields 20,000 to 30,000 distinct CDR3 sequences, about 4.6% seen once. Germline values: CDR1 SGDLS, CDR2 YYNGEE. The V gene lost 4 bases and the J gene lost 1 base, with 24 bases spanning the gap. The CDR3 consists of 18 residues. Ten or more counts support this clonotype. The sample consisted of whole blood. The TCR comes from an adult who was a healthcare worker with PCR-confirmed SARS-CoV-2 infection or an uninfected control (not recorded which). The chain links TRBV9 to TRBJ2-7, with D perhaps TRBD1 (6 bases). CDR3: CASSRKDTQGPRSYEQYF. Here the CDR3 DNA reads TGTGCCAGCAGCCGAAAAGATACTCAGGGGCCAAGATCCTACGAGCAGTACTTC.